Presented here are 12 T cell receptor beta chains from one specimen sequenced in a study of regulatory T cells in long-lasting Graves disease. CDR3 regions were amplified by Arm-PCR using iRepertoire HTBI primers to build TCR beta libraries. In TCRdb, the multiplex PCR reads were re-called with MiXCR into one record per CDR3 protein. The repertoire holds roughly 420,000 distinct CDR3 sequences, with 15% to 17% as singletons. As for time point: newly diagnosed GD, antithyroid drugs for less than 3 months. PBMC RNA served as the TCR library source. The sequencing here drew on peripheral blood mononuclear cells (PBMCs), taken at new diagnosis, from a patient treated with antithyroid drugs. The receptors here all came from a female donor with Graves disease.

The J gene is TRBJ1-5, the V gene TRBV28; D unclear. CDR1 and CDR2 from the germline V gene are MDHEN and SYDVKM. This CDR3 region has 13 residues. V was cut by 9 bases and J by 2 bases, with 11 bases left in between. The DNA for the CDR3 is TGTGCCAGTTGTGACACTCGCAATCAGCCCCAGCATTTT. Its translation is CASCDTRNQPQHF.

This clonotype has a count of ten or more. The rearrangement uses TRBV28 and TRBJ2-7; TRBD1 agrees at 10 bases. V lost 7 bases, J lost 7 bases, and 10 bases stayed unmatched. The CDR3 has 14 amino acids. The germline V gene encodes CDR1 MDHEN and CDR2 SYDVKM. CDR3 region: CASNRDRGPLEQYF. CDR3 DNA: TGTGCCAGCAACCGGGACAGGGGTCCTCTGGAGCAGTACTTC.

In its sample, this clonotype was seen a few times. A much larger clone is a single base away; this may be a read error. V usage is TRBV6-2 or TRBV6-3 and J usage is TRBJ1-1; D possibly corresponds to TRBD1 (6 bases). There are 16 residues in the CDR3. V lost 0 bases and J 0 bases, leaving 11 bases between the germline ends. The germline V gene encodes CDR1 MNHEY and CDR2 SVGEGT. The CDR3 DNA follows: TGTGCCAGCAGTTACTCTGGGGGCGCAGTGAACACTGAAGCTTTCTTT. Its protein is CASSYSGGAVNTEAFF.

This clonotype was seen repeatedly, ten times or more. The CDR3 protein is CALAGAADNEKLFF. The CDR3 DNA is TGTGCCTTAGCAGGGGCCGCAGACAATGAAAAACTGTTTTTT. The chain carries TRBV7-9 and TRBJ1-4, with D maybe TRBD1 (6 bases). The germline CDR1 and CDR2 sequences are SEHNR and FQNEAQ (reference sequence). The CDR3 loop spans 14 amino acids. V was cut by 11 bases and J by 5 bases, with 18 bases left in between.

This clonotype has ten or more counts. CDR3 coding DNA: TGTGCCAGCAGCCGCGGGACAGGGTTTCTCACAGATACGCAGTATTTT. Its translation: CASSRGTGFLTDTQYF. The chain uses TRBV6-1 and TRBJ2-3, with 9 bases fitting TRBD1. In germline, CDR1 is MNHNS, CDR2 SASEGT. J was trimmed by 2 bases and V by 6 bases; bases with no gene match: 9. CDR3 size: 16 residues.

This clonotype has a count of ten or more. The chain couples TRBV20-1 to TRBJ2-5, with D possibly matching TRBD2 (6 bases). The CDR3 extends over 12 amino acids. Trimming pared 4 bases from V and 4 bases from J, leaving 10 bases between. Germline V gives CDR1 DFQATT, CDR2 SNEGSKA (reference sequence). In DNA, the CDR3 is TGCAGTGCTAATGGCGGGGCAGAGACCCAGTACTTC. Its protein product is CSANGGAETQYF.

This clonotype was recorded at least ten times. The chain joins TRBV20-1 to TRBJ1-2; a possible D gene is TRBD1 (6 bases). This CDR3 has 14 residues. Deletions cut 0 bases from V and 10 bases from J, with 18 bases between. Per germline, CDR1 DFQATT and CDR2 SNEGSKA (reference sequence). The CDR3: CSAREGQGSRAYTF. The CDR3 DNA is TGCAGTGCTAGAGAAGGGCAGGGGAGCCGAGCCTACACCTTC.

This sequence joins TRBV5-8 and TRBJ2-1; a weak D match, TRBD2 (5 bases). The CDR3 totals 12 residues. Trimming left V 3 bases short and J 6 bases short, with 7 bases between. From germline, CDR1 is SGHTS and CDR2 YDEGEE. The CDR3 nucleotides are TGTGCCAGCAGCTGGGGAGTCAATGAGCAGTTCTTC. Its translation: CASSWGVNEQFF. Drawing the rest from reference TRBV5-8 and TRBJ2-1, the complete variable domain is EAGVTQSPTHLIKTRGQQATLRCSPISGHTSVYWYQQALGLGLQFLLWYDEGEERNRGNFPPRFSGRQFPNYSSELNVNALELEDSALYLCASSWGVNEQFFGPGTRLTVL.

This clonotype has ten or more counts. The chain has TRBV28 and TRBJ1-2; 7 bases fit TRBD1. The CDR3 loop spans 17 amino acids. Germline V lookup: CDR1 MDHEN, CDR2 SYDVKM. The V segment lost 3 bases and the J segment 3 bases; nucleotides outside the gene matches: 13. The CDR3: CASSLFGETGLDYGYTF. As DNA, the CDR3 is TGTGCCAGCAGTTTGTTTGGGGAGACAGGGTTGGACTATGGCTACACCTTC.

In its sample, this clonotype was seen many times. The chain recombines TRBV14 with TRBJ2-3; unclear D gene. The ends were cut back, 1 base at V and 2 bases at J, with 10 bases in the middle. The germline gives CDR1 SGHDN, CDR2 FVKESK. CDR3 size: 15 residues. CDR3 bases: TGTGCCAGCAGCCAAGGCAGGCTTTACACAGATACGCAGTATTTT. The encoded protein is CASSQGRLYTDTQYF.

This clonotype has a count of ten or more. The chain has TRBV11-2 and TRBJ2-7; TRBD1 matches 11 bases. The germline V gene has CDR1 SGHAT and CDR2 FQNNGV. The CDR3 runs 15 residues. V was pared by 5 bases and J by 5 bases, with 8 bases of the junction left unmatched. DNA for the CDR3: TGTGCCAGCAGCAGGCGGGACAGGGGGATGGACGAGCAGTACTTC. Protein: CASSRRDRGMDEQYF. Complete variable domain (other parts from reference TRBV11-2 and TRBJ2-7): EAGVAQSPRYKIIEKRQSVAFWCNPISGHATLYWYQQILGQGPKLLIQFQNNGVVDDSQLPKDRFSAERLKGVDSTLKIQPAKLEDSAVYLCASSRRDRGMDEQYFGPGTRLTVT.

This clonotype occurred once. A much larger clone differs from this one at a single base, so this may be a read error. The gene calls are TRBV5-1 and TRBJ2-1; 12 positions match TRBD2. The DNA end lines up better with TRBJ2-5; the J call may be wrong. The CDR3 runs to 15 residues. The V gene's germline CDR1 is SGHRS and CDR2 YFSETQ. The CDR3 is CASRSGLAGRETQYF. CDR3 coding DNA: TGCGCCAGCCGCTCCGGACTAGCGGGGAGAGAGACCCAGTACTTC.